A single sample gave rise to the 2 T cell receptor beta chains below, sequenced in a study of blood T cell repertoires in COVID-19 (dated by TCRdb to the early 2020s). Libraries came from the immunoSEQ multiplex PCR assay. The table comes from immuneACCESS by way of TCRdb, which keeps in-frame sequences with V and J called. Part of the clones is missing from these tables; in studies checked, under half for an unresolved V gene and the rest for unknown reasons. The table for this sample lists 150,000 to 200,000 clones; 84% of them were counted only once. Approximately 2.5% of the sample lies in the top ten. The sample was peripheral blood. The receptors shown here come from a human donor with acute or convalescent COVID-19. The donor label of this sample is uncertain.

The rearrangement uses TRBV6-5 and TRBJ2-7, with 11 bases fitting TRBD1. This CDR3 comprises 14 residues. V trimming: 2 bases; J trimming: 4 bases; junction bases outside the gene matches: 1. Germline V gene sequence: CDR1 MNHEY, CDR2 SVGAGI. In nucleotides, the CDR3 is TGTGCCAGCAGTTACGGGACAGGGGGTTACGAGCAGTACTTC. Translating it yields CASSYGTGGYEQYF.

The chain has TRBV2 and TRBJ1-2, with D possibly TRBD1 on 6 matching bases. V gave up 2 bases and J gave up 6 bases, with 16 bases separating them. CDR3 length equals 15 residues. Germline V gene lookup returns CDR1 SNHLY and CDR2 FYNNEI. The CDR3, as DNA: TGTGCCAGCAGTGAAAGGGGGGGAAAGAAAAATGGCTACACCTTC. The encoded protein is CASSERGGKKNGYTF.